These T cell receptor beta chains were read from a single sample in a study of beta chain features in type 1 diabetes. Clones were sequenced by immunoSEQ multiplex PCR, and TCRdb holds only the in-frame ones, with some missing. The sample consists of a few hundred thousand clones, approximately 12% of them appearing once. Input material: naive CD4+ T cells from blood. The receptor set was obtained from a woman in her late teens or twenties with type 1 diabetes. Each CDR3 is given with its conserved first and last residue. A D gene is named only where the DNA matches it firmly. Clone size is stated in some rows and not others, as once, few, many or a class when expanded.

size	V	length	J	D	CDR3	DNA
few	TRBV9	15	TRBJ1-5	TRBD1	CASSSRGQMGQPQHF	TGTGCCAGCAGCTCCAGGGGGCAGATGGGTCAGCCCCAGCATTTT
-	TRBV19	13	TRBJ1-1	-	CASSMGSNTEAFF	TGTGCCAGTAGTATGGGCTCGAACACTGAAGCTTTCTTT
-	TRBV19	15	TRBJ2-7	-	CASSTGPVDVYEQYF	TGTGCCAGTAGTACAGGGCCAGTAGACGTTTACGAGCAGTACTTC
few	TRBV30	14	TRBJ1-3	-	CAWSPELPGNTIYF	TGTGCCTGGAGTCCAGAATTGCCTGGAAACACCATATATTTT
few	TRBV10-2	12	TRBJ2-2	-	CASSDFTGELFF	TGCGCCAGCAGTGACTTCACCGGGGAGCTGTTTTTT
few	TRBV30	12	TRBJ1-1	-	CAWSAGGFQAFF	TGTGCCTGGAGTGCTGGCGGGTTCCAAGCTTTCTTT
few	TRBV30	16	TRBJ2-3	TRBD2	CAWSLRLAASTDTQYF	TGTGCCTGGAGTTTGAGACTAGCGGCTAGCACAGATACGCAGTATTTT
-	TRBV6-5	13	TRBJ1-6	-	CASSYGPDSPLHF	TGTGCCAGCAGTTACGGTCCGGATTCACCCCTCCACTTT
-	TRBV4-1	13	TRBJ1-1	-	CASSQLGQTEAFF	TGCGCCAGCAGCCAACTGGGGCAGACTGAAGCTTTCTTT
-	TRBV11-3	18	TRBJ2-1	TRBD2	CASSSRTSGRLSYNEQFF	TGTGCCAGCAGCTCGAGAACTAGCGGGAGGCTCTCCTACAATGAGCAGTTCTTC
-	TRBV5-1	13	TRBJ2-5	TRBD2	CASSSRGGETQYF	TGCGCCAGCAGCTCCCGGGGAGGGGAGACCCAGTACTTC
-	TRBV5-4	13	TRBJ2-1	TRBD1	CASSKTGYNEQFF	TGTGCCAGCAGCAAGACAGGGTACAATGAGCAGTTCTTC
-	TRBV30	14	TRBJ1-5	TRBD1	CAWSVGQGEKPQHF	TGTGCCTGGAGTGTAGGGCAGGGGGAAAAGCCCCAGCATTTT
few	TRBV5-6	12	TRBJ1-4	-	CASSLTDEKLFF	TGTGCCAGCAGCTTGACGGATGAAAAACTGTTTTTT
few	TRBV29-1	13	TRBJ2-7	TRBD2	CSVVPGGQVEQYF	TGCAGCGTTGTACCGGGAGGTCAGGTCGAGCAGTACTTC
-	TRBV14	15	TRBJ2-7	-	CASSPWRDRSYEQYF	TGTGCCAGCAGCCCCTGGAGAGACAGGTCCTACGAGCAGTACTTC
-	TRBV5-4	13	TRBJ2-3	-	CASRGGSTDTQYF	TGTGCCAGCAGAGGGGGAAGCACAGATACGCAGTATTTT
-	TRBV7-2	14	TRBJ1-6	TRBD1	CASRGTGHNSPLHF	TGTGCCAGCAGGGGGACAGGACATAATTCACCCCTCCACTTT
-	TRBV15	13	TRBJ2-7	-	CATSRDRRGEQYF	TGTGCCACCAGCAGAGATCGCAGAGGCGAGCAGTACTTC
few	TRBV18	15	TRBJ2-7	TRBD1	CASSPGTASSYEQYF	TGTGCCAGCTCCCCAGGGACAGCGAGCTCCTACGAGCAGTACTTC
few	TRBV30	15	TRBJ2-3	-	CAWSHTPSRTDTQYF	TGTGCCTGGAGTCACACCCCATCCCGCACAGATACGCAGTATTTT
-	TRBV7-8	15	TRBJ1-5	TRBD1	CASSPGTGKPQPQHF	TGTGCCAGCAGCCCAGGGACAGGGAAGCCTCAGCCCCAGCATTTT